The next 10 T cell receptor beta chains were all read from a single sample in a study of identical twins. TCRdb reprocessed the 5' RACE reads via MiXCR and lists one record per CDR3 protein. The data show some 900,000 distinct CDR3 sequences, about 12% seen once. The same data also contributed to another study, on yellow fever vaccine responses in identical twins.

Sample: PBMCs. The receptors stem from a woman aged 18-29 years in good health.

V and J are TRBV24-1 and TRBJ2-1; tentative D call: TRBD1 (6 bases). This CDR3 contains 14 residues. V was cut by 4 bases and J by 4 bases, with 10 bases left in between. In germline, CDR1 is KGHDR, CDR2 SFDVKD. In DNA, the CDR3 is TGTGCCACCAGTGAGATGGACAGATACAATGAGCAGTTCTTC. This encodes CATSEMDRYNEQFF.

In its sample, this clonotype was seen a few times. This chain links TRBV5-1 with TRBJ2-7, with D possibly matching TRBD2 (5 bases). This CDR3 spans 11 amino acids. The V end lost 5 bases, the J end lost 7 bases, and 10 bases lay between the germline ends. The germline CDR1 and CDR2 sequences are SGHRS and YFSETQ. CDR3: CASRSGKEQYF. As DNA, the CDR3 is TGCGCCAGCAGATCGGGAAAGGAGCAGTACTTC.

The rearrangement links TRBV6-1 to TRBJ2-7; 7 bases align to TRBD2. The V gene's germline CDR1 is MNHNS and CDR2 SASEGT. J was trimmed by 3 bases and V by 6 bases; bases with no gene match: 14. The CDR3 covers 16 residues. The CDR3 nucleotides are TGTGCCAGCAGGGCCCCCCAGGGAGGGTTCAACTACGAGCAGTACGTC. It yields the protein CASRAPQGGFNYEQYV.

The CDR3 is CASSGGRTPLHF. CDR3 DNA: TGTGCCAGCAGTGGCGGGCGGACACCCCTCCACTTT. The V call is TRBV2, the J call TRBJ1-6; D remains ambiguous. Germline V CDR1 and CDR2: SNHLY, FYNNEI. Trimming removed 4 bases from V and 11 bases from J, with 9 bases in between. The CDR3 length is 12 residues. The variable domain in full, completed from reference TRBV2 and TRBJ1-6, reads EPEVTQTPSHQVTQMGQEVILRCVPISNHLYFYWYRQILGQKVEFLVSFYNNEISEKSEIFDDQFSVERPDGSNFTLKIRSTKLEDSAMYFCASSGGRTPLHFGNGTRLTVT.

The rearrangement uses TRBV29-1 and TRBJ2-1, with TRBD2 matching 7 bases. The V gene's germline CDR1 is SQVTM and CDR2 ANQGSEA. The J segment lost 5 bases and the V segment lost 4 bases, leaving 11 bases of the junction unmatched. The CDR3 consists of 15 residues. CDR3 residues: CSVVGTIRPDNEQFF. In DNA, the CDR3 is TGCAGCGTTGTCGGGACTATCCGGCCCGACAATGAGCAGTTCTTC.

This clonotype was found many times. V is TRBV5-1 and J is TRBJ2-1; 8 nucleotides match TRBD2. The germline gives CDR1 SGHRS, CDR2 YFSETQ. The CDR3 extends over 15 amino acids. After removal of 4 bases from V and 2 bases from J, the junction contained 5 bases not matched to a gene. CDR3 in amino acids: CASSRGGGPYNEQFF. CDR3 DNA sequence: TGCGCCAGCAGCCGGGGGGGAGGTCCCTACAATGAGCAGTTCTTC.

This clonotype was seen at least ten times. The rearrangement uses TRBV5-1 and TRBJ1-1, with no clear D. The CDR3 is 14 amino acids. The germline gives CDR1 SGHRS, CDR2 YFSETQ. V was pared by 4 bases and J by 0 bases, with 10 bases between. CDR3 nucleotides: TGCGCCAGCAGCATATTTTCGATGAACACTGAAGCTTTCTTT. Amino acid sequence: CASSIFSMNTEAFF.

V and J are TRBV11-1 and TRBJ2-3; D might be TRBD1 or TRBD2, each matching 5 bases. The length of the CDR3 is 18 residues. Per the germline V gene, CDR1 is SGHAT and CDR2 is FQDESV (reference sequence). Trimming stripped 5 bases from V and 0 bases from J, with 21 bases between. The DNA of the CDR3 is TGTGCCAGCAGCCCAACGAGGGGTCTCAGAACTAGCACAGATACGCAGTATTTT. Translation gives CASSPTRGLRTSTDTQYF.

This clonotype was recorded a few times. The CDR3 nucleotides are TGTGCCAGCAGTTTTGGACGGGGGCCAGCTTTCTTT. Protein sequence: CASSFGRGPAFF. The chain recombines TRBV12-3 or TRBV12-4 with TRBJ1-1; the D gene is possibly TRBD1 (6 bases). V was shortened by 3 bases and J by 10 bases, with 12 bases between the two germline ends. This CDR3 is built from 12 residues.

The DNA of the CDR3 is TGTGCCAGCAGCCCGGGTCCGGGACAGGGATACCAGTACGTC. Its protein is CASSPGPGQGYQYV. This chain joins TRBV6-2 or TRBV6-3 and TRBJ2-7; TRBD1 matches at 9 bases. The V gene's germline CDR1 is MNHEY and CDR2 SVGEGT. The J segment lost 10 bases and the V segment lost 6 bases, leaving 13 bases of the junction unmatched. The CDR3 totals 14 residues.